This T cell receptor beta chain was captured by sequencing in a study of cytomegalovirus exposure and HLA in healthy donors. Regarding donors, all were healthy bone marrow donors. In the PCR, 60 Vbeta and 13 Jbeta primers were used. Profiling relied on immunoSEQ multiplex PCR, and the TCRdb table lists in-frame clones only, not all of them. The table lists hundreds of thousands of clones, around 90% of them singletons. This CDR3 region has 17 residues. Germline CDR1 is WNHNN and CDR2 is SYGVQD (reference sequence). V was cut by 6 bases and J by 0 bases, with 18 bases left in between. Sequencing used PBMCs. This rearrangement joins TRBV10-1 to TRBJ1-3; D is ambiguous. The sequence was collected from a woman in her late teens or twenties in good health and CMV-seronegative. CDR3 protein: CASRSPWRGLSGNTIYF. CDR3 bases: TGCGCCAGCAGATCACCCTGGCGAGGACTCTCTGGAAACACCATATATTTT.